This TCR beta chain was obtained from a study of PD-1 blockade in mismatch repair-deficient tumors. Study-wide context: Enrolled about 2012-2016, patients had progressing, pretreated mismatch repair-deficient cancers of about twelve types.

TCRdb keeps only in-frame clones here, not all; method: immunoSEQ multiplex PCR. Here the sample spans some 45,000 clones, over 60% being singletons. CDR1 SQVTM and CDR2 ANQGSEA come from the germline V gene. V shed 8 bases, J shed 10 bases, and the junction held 6 bases outside the gene matches. The CDR3 is made up of 12 amino acids. J is TRBJ2-1 and V is TRBV29-1, with 12 bases fitting TRBD2. The TCR comes from an adult with mismatch repair-deficient cancer. This specimen consisted of PBMCs, obtained before pembrolizumab treatment. This CDR3 is CSLGTSGLEQFF. The CDR3 coding sequence is TGCAGCCTAGGGACTAGCGGGTTAGAGCAGTTCTTC.